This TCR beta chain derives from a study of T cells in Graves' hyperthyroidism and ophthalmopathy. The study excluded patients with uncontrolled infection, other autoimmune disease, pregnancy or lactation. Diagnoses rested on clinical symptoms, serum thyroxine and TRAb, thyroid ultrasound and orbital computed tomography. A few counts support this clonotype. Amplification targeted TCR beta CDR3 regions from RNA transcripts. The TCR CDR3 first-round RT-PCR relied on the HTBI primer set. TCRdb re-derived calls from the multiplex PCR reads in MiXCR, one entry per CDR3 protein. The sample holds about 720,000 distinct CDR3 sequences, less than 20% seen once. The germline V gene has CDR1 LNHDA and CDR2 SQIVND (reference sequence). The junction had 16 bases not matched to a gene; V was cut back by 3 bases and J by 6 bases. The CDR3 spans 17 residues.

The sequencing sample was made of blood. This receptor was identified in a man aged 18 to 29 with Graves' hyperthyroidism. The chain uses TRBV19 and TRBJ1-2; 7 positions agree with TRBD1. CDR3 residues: CASSISGITGARNGYTF. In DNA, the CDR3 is TGTGCCAGTAGTATCTCCGGAATTACAGGGGCGAGAAATGGCTACACCTTC.